This TCR beta chain stems from a study of blood T cells in healthy people across ages. At the level of the study: Per every two T cells, about one barcoded beta molecule was captured by template switching. Study-wide findings and caveats: Estimates drawn from one million T cells were deemed to understate diversity.

The sample holds many counts of this clonotype. Its antigen is as yet unknown. The CDR3 consists of 14 residues. The V gene lost 5 bases and the J gene lost 8 bases, with 18 bases spanning the gap. The authors drew around 9.3 milliliters of peripheral blood from each donor. It was with a sample-barcoded 5' primer and a J-beta primer mix that a second PCR of roughly 7 to 12 cycles was run. From each sample, at least 2.5 million paired-end reads containing CDR3 were obtained. TCRdb recomputed calls from the 5' RACE reads with MiXCR, one row per CDR3 protein. Among more than 650,000 distinct CDR3 sequences listed, 20% to 25% were seen once.

The sequenced material came from blood. The sequence was obtained from a man aged 65 to 85 in good health. The rearrangement links TRBV12-3 or TRBV12-4 to TRBJ1-2; possibly TRBD1 for D (6 bases). The CDR3 here is CASSPGHRFSGYTF. For the CDR3, the DNA is TGTGCCAGCAGTCCGGGACACCGTTTTAGCGGCTACACCTTC.